The rows below give T cell receptor beta chains drawn from one sample of a study of cytomegalovirus exposure and HLA in healthy donors. Generated by immunoSEQ multiplex PCR, the TCRdb table keeps only in-frame clones and is missing some. Of about 170,000 clones listed, about 85% are singletons. Sequencing was carried out using PBMCs. The source is a boy aged 2 to 10 in good health and CMV-seronegative. CDR3s include the opening cysteine and the closing phenylalanine or tryptophan. A D gene is named only where the DNA matches it firmly. Size values are once, few and many counts, or a class for expanded clones, and some rows have none.

v_call	clone_size	j_call	d_call	cdr3_aa	cdr3_nt
TRBV7-9	.	TRBJ1-1	.	CASSLVVSLNTEAFF	TGTGCCAGCAGCTTAGTAGTCTCCCTGAACACTGAAGCTTTCTTT
TRBV11-2	.	TRBJ2-2	.	CASSLGQGSNTGELFF	TGTGCCAGCAGCTTAGGTCAGGGGTCGAACACCGGGGAGCTGTTTTTT
TRBV5-1	few	TRBJ2-3	TRBD2	CASRHDAGGSTDTQYF	TGCGCCAGCAGGCACGACGCGGGAGGCTCCACAGATACGCAGTATTTT
TRBV18	.	TRBJ1-2	TRBD1	CASSPKTGNGYTF	TGTGCCAGCTCACCCAAGACAGGGAATGGCTACACCTTC
TRBV28	.	TRBJ1-2	TRBD1	CASSPDRVYGYTF	TGTGCCAGCAGCCCCGACAGGGTCTATGGCTACACCTTC
TRBV6-1	.	TRBJ1-3	.	CASSETPYSGNTIYF	TGTGCCAGCAGTGAAACACCTTACTCTGGAAACACCATATATTTT
TRBV9	.	TRBJ2-1	.	CASSVVAEVYNEQFF	TGTGCCAGCAGCGTAGTCGCGGAAGTTTACAATGAGCAGTTCTTC
TRBV29-1	.	TRBJ1-6	.	CSVEDGEGSPLHF	TGCAGCGTTGAAGATGGGGAGGGTTCACCCCTCCACTTT
TRBV7-8	.	TRBJ2-7	.	CASSSSLRGSYEQYF	TGTGCCAGCAGCTCCTCCCTGAGGGGGAGCTACGAGCAGTACTTC
TRBV7-9	.	TRBJ2-3	TRBD2	CASSFNLAGGGDTQYF	TGTGCCAGCAGCTTCAATCTAGCGGGAGGAGGAGATACGCAGTATTTT
TRBV28	.	TRBJ2-7	.	CASSFHALLALSYEQYF	TGTGCCAGCAGTTTCCATGCTCTCCTAGCGCTCTCCTACGAGCAGTACTTC
TRBV11-2	.	TRBJ2-1	.	CASSLWGREQFF	TGTGCCAGCAGCTTATGGGGGCGCGAGCAGTTCTTC
TRBV29-1	once	TRBJ2-7	.	CSVGPQDNEQYF	TGCAGCGTTGGCCCCCAGGACAACGAGCAGTACTTC
TRBV28	.	TRBJ2-7	TRBD1	CASSSLGQASYEQYF	TGTGCCAGCAGTTCCCTGGGACAGGCCTCCTACGAGCAGTACTTC
TRBV5-1	once	TRBJ2-2	.	CASSLSGELFF	TGCGCCAGCAGCCTGTCCGGGGAGCTGTTTTTT
TRBV10-3	.	TRBJ2-3	.	CAISDIDPGGDTQYF	TGTGCCATCAGTGATATAGATCCCGGTGGAGATACGCAGTATTTT
TRBV5-8	.	TRBJ1-6	.	CASISGHGSYNSPLHF	TGTGCCAGCATCTCGGGACACGGCTCCTATAATTCACCCCTCCACTTT
TRBV11-2	.	TRBJ1-1	TRBD1	CASSSGGYTEAFF	TGTGCCAGCAGCTCAGGGGGCTACACTGAAGCTTTCTTT
TRBV9	.	TRBJ2-1	TRBD1	CASSGTGSYNEQFF	TGTGCCAGCAGCGGGACAGGGTCCTACAATGAGCAGTTCTTC
TRBV7-9	.	TRBJ1-5	.	CSSSSTVNQPQHF	TGTTCCAGCAGCTCGACAGTAAATCAGCCCCAGCATTTT
TRBV6-5	.	TRBJ1-5	TRBD1	CASRPGTGNQPQHF	TGTGCCAGCAGACCCGGGACAGGGAATCAGCCCCAGCATTTT
TRBV5-1	.	TRBJ2-6	TRBD1	CASSTGTGGFGLSSGANVLTF	TGCGCCAGCAGCACCGGGACAGGGGGCTTTGGTCTGTCCTCTGGGGCCAACGTCCTGACTTTC
TRBV5-5	.	TRBJ1-1	.	CASSLGAQEAFF	TGTGCCAGCAGCTTAGGGGCACAAGAAGCTTTCTTT
TRBV4-2	once	TRBJ2-7	.	CASSQEFNGAHEQYF	TGTGCCAGCAGCCAAGAATTCAACGGTGCCCACGAGCAGTACTTC
TRBV7-9	.	TRBJ1-1	.	CASSLEREAFF	TGTGCCAGCAGCTTAGAGCGTGAAGCTTTCTTT
TRBV15	.	TRBJ2-7	.	CATSRDLGLTYEQYF	TGTGCCACCAGCAGAGATCTGGGACTTACCTACGAGCAGTACTTC
TRBV21-1	few	TRBJ2-7	.	CASSDPPTSGITYEQYF	TGTGCCAGCAGCGATCCTCCGACTAGCGGGATAACCTACGAGCAGTACTTC
TRBV29-1	.	TRBJ2-1	.	CSVEGTPYNEQFF	TGCAGCGTTGAAGGGACACCATACAATGAGCAGTTCTTC
TRBV7-3	.	TRBJ2-1	TRBD1	CASSSGQSSYNEQFF	TGTGCCAGCAGCTCGGGACAGAGCTCCTACAATGAGCAGTTCTTC
TRBV6-6	once	TRBJ2-1	TRBD2	CASSYGTSGSGEQFF	TGTGCCAGCAGTTACGGGACTAGCGGGAGTGGTGAGCAGTTCTTC
TRBV9	.	TRBJ2-6	.	CASGEKTSSGANVLTF	TGTGCCAGCGGCGAGAAAACAAGCTCTGGGGCCAACGTCCTGACTTTC
TRBV4-1	.	TRBJ1-2	TRBD1	CASSQEGQGVGSYTF	TGCGCCAGCAGCCAAGAGGGACAGGGTGTCGGGAGCTACACCTTC
TRBV7-3	.	TRBJ1-1	.	CASSSTGKWDTEAFF	TGTGCCAGCAGCTCTACCGGGAAGTGGGACACTGAAGCTTTCTTT
TRBV5-1	.	TRBJ1-6	.	CASSSLNSPLHF	TGCGCCAGCAGCTCACTTAATTCACCCCTCCACTTT
TRBV5-4	.	TRBJ1-2	.	CASSLGGGLLGYTF	TGTGCCAGCAGCTTGGGGGGAGGTCTGCTTGGCTACACCTTC
TRBV29-1	.	TRBJ2-1	TRBD2	CSVEPAGAVYNEQFF	TGCAGCGTTGAGCCAGCGGGGGCCGTCTACAATGAGCAGTTCTTC
TRBV6-4	once	TRBJ2-1	.	CASSDERAAYNEQFF	TGTGCCAGCAGTGATGAGCGGGCAGCCTACAATGAGCAGTTCTTC
TRBV6-6	.	TRBJ1-1	.	CATLTGREAFF	TGTGCCACCCTGACAGGACGTGAAGCTTTCTTT
TRBV28	.	TRBJ2-1	.	CASSLSGNEQFF	TGTGCCAGCAGTTTGTCGGGTAATGAGCAGTTCTTC
TRBV7-6	.	TRBJ2-2	TRBD2	CASSIYRLGLAGAFGGELFF	TGTGCCAGCAGCATCTACCGCCTGGGGCTAGCGGGGGCCTTCGGCGGGGAGCTGTTTTTT
TRBV5-1	.	TRBJ2-5	TRBD1	CASSLHRGGGQETQYF	TGCGCCAGCAGCTTACACAGGGGTGGGGGCCAAGAGACCCAGTACTTC
TRBV4-1	.	TRBJ1-2	.	CASTSEGGVNGYTF	TGCGCCAGCACCTCAGAGGGGGGGGTCAATGGCTACACCTTC
TRBV4-1	few	TRBJ1-5	.	CASSQPSGRNSNQPQHF	TGCGCCAGCAGCCAACCTAGTGGGAGGAATAGCAATCAGCCCCAGCATTTT
TRBV6-6	.	TRBJ2-5	TRBD1	CASSRGDRGTETQYF	TGTGCCAGCAGTCGCGGGGACAGGGGGACGGAGACCCAGTACTTC
TRBV27	.	TRBJ1-4	TRBD1	CASGTGVEKLFF	TGTGCCAGCGGGACAGGGGTTGAAAAACTGTTTTTT
TRBV6-1	.	TRBJ1-5	.	CASSEAGQLNQPQHF	TGTGCCAGCAGTGAAGCTGGACAGCTTAATCAGCCCCAGCATTTT
TRBV5-5	.	TRBJ2-3	.	CASRSQGSLPDTQYF	TGTGCCAGCAGGTCCCAGGGGAGTCTCCCAGATACGCAGTATTTT
TRBV28	.	TRBJ1-2	.	CASSLGGALQGYTF	TGTGCCAGCAGTTTAGGGGGGGCGCTTCAGGGCTACACCTTC
TRBV10-1	.	TRBJ2-3	TRBD2	CASSESLAGSIDTQYF	TGCGCCAGCAGTGAAAGTCTAGCGGGTTCGATAGATACGCAGTATTTT
TRBV28	once	TRBJ1-1	.	CASQRGPTEAFF	TGTGCCAGCCAGCGGGGGCCCACTGAAGCTTTCTTT
TRBV7-2	once	TRBJ2-1	.	CASSLSRGTGYNEQFF	TGTGCCAGCAGCTTATCTCGCGGGACGGGCTACAATGAGCAGTTCTTC
TRBV28	.	TRBJ2-1	.	CASWGPGSEQFF	TGTGCCAGCTGGGGCCCAGGTAGCGAGCAGTTCTTC
TRBV9	.	TRBJ2-5	TRBD2	CASSVVPLTSGQTQYF	TGTGCCAGCAGCGTAGTTCCCTTGACTAGCGGACAGACCCAGTACTTC
TRBV19	.	TRBJ2-1	.	CASSKGEGVDWRSYNEQFF	TGTGCCAGTAGTAAAGGGGAAGGAGTTGATTGGCGCTCCTACAATGAGCAGTTCTTC
TRBV6-4	.	TRBJ2-5	TRBD2	CASSDSTSGKETQYF	TGTGCCAGCAGTGACTCGACTAGCGGGAAAGAGACCCAGTACTTC
TRBV11-2	.	TRBJ2-5	TRBD2	CASSSPSLAGRQETQYF	TGTGCCAGCAGCTCACCCTCACTAGCGGGGAGACAAGAGACCCAGTACTTC
TRBV2	.	TRBJ1-5	TRBD1	CATQQGDDQPQHF	TGTGCCACACAACAGGGGGATGATCAGCCCCAGCATTTT